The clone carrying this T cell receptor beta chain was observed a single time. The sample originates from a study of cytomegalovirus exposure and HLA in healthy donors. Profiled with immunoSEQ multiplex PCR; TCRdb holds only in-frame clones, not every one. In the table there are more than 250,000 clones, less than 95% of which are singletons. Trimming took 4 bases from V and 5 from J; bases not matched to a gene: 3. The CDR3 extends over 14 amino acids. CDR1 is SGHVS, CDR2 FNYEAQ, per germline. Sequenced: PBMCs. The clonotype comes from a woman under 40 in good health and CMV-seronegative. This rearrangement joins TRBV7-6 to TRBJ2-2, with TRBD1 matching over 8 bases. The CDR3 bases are TGTGCCAGCAGCTCAGGGGGCGGTACCGGGGAGCTGTTTTTT. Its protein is CASSSGGGTGELFF.